The rows below give T cell receptor beta chains drawn from one sample of a study of cytomegalovirus exposure and HLA in healthy donors. Assay used: immunoSEQ multiplex PCR; TCRdb lists only in-frame clones, some missing. In the table there are roughly 160,000 clones, 71% of which are singletons. Sequencing was done on a sample of PBMCs. Every receptor here comes from a girl under 18 in good health and CMV-seronegative. The CDR3 runs from the conserved cysteine through the conserved F or W. A D gene is named only where the DNA matches it firmly. Some rows have no size entry. The others give once, few or many, or a class for an expanded clone.

size	V	D	J	DNA	CDR3
once	TRBV30	NA	TRBJ1-3	TGTGCCTGGAGCGAGGGAATAGCTGGAAACACCATATATTTT	CAWSEGIAGNTIYF
once	TRBV30	TRBD1	TRBJ1-2	TGTGCCTTACTCCGGGACAGGGATAGCTATGGCTACACCTTC	CALLRDRDSYGYTF
NA	TRBV4-1	TRBD1	TRBJ1-4	TGCGCCAGCAGCCAAGGGGGACAGGGGGCCCTAACTAATGAAAAACTGTTTTTT	CASSQGGQGALTNEKLFF
NA	TRBV9	NA	TRBJ1-1	TGTGCCAGCAGCTTAGGACTCCTGAACACTGAAGCTTTCTTT	CASSLGLLNTEAFF
NA	TRBV5-1	NA	TRBJ1-3	TGCGCCAGCAGCTTGGACAGCTCTGGAAACACCATATATTTT	CASSLDSSGNTIYF
NA	TRBV2	NA	TRBJ1-2	TGTGCCAGCAGTTGGGACACCCTCTATGGCTACACCTTC	CASSWDTLYGYTF
NA	TRBV7-3	NA	TRBJ1-1	TGTGCCAGCAGCTTTGGAGGTTGGACTGAAGCTTTCTTT	CASSFGGWTEAFF
once	TRBV19	TRBD2	TRBJ2-3	TGTGCCAGTAGTATCCGTAGCGGGTCGGGGGGGGATACGCAGTATTTT	CASSIRSGSGGDTQYF
NA	TRBV9	NA	TRBJ2-2	TGTGCCAGCAGCGCATCGGTGGGGAACGGGGGCACCGGGGAGCTGTTTTTT	CASSASVGNGGTGELFF
NA	TRBV2	NA	TRBJ1-6	TGCGCCAGCAGCGCAACCGGGACTACAAACTCACCCCTCCACTTT	CASSATGTTNSPLHF
NA	TRBV5-1	NA	TRBJ2-3	TGCGCCAGCAGCCCACTTTCAGATACGCAGTATTTT	CASSPLSDTQYF
NA	TRBV2	TRBD1	TRBJ2-7	TGTGCCAGCAGAGAGGGGACAGGGGGGACCTACGAGCAGTACTTC	CASREGTGGTYEQYF
NA	TRBV5-1	NA	TRBJ2-5	TGCGCCAGCACCCGGGAATCGTACCAAGAGACCCAGTACTTC	CASTRESYQETQYF
NA	TRBV4-1	TRBD2	TRBJ2-7	TGCGCCAGCAGCCAAGATAGGGCGGGGGGAAGCGAGCAGTACTTC	CASSQDRAGGSEQYF
NA	TRBV14	TRBD1	TRBJ2-5	TGTGCCAGCAGCCGAGGAATACCGGGACAGGGGTTCTGGGAGGAGACCCAGTACTTC	CASSRGIPGQGFWEETQYF
NA	TRBV5-6	TRBD1	TRBJ2-1	TGTGCCAGCAGCTTAGGACAGGGACAGGGGGGCAATGAGCAGTTCTTC	CASSLGQGQGGNEQFF
NA	TRBV23-1	NA	TRBJ1-5	TGCGCCAGCTGTAACGAAACCCGGAATCAGCCCCAGCATTTT	CASCNETRNQPQHF
NA	TRBV2	TRBD1	TRBJ1-5	TGTGCCAGCAGGTATCAGGGGGTTGTTCAACCCCAGCATTTT	CASRYQGVVQPQHF
NA	TRBV30	NA	TRBJ1-5	TGTGCCTGGAGTGGGAGGAAGTTCGGCAATCAGCCCCAGCATTTT	CAWSGRKFGNQPQHF
NA	TRBV18	TRBD1	TRBJ2-2	TGTGCCAGCTCACCACGCTTCAAGGACAGGGCTAACACCGGGGAGCTGTTTTTT	CASSPRFKDRANTGELFF
few	TRBV29-1	TRBD1	TRBJ2-5	TGCAGCGGTGGACAGGGTCGAGAGACCCAGTACTTC	CSGGQGRETQYF
once	TRBV27	NA	TRBJ2-2	TGTGCCAGCAGTTTGCGGGCCGGGGAGCTGTTTTTT	CASSLRAGELFF
NA	TRBV29-1	NA	TRBJ1-4	TGCAGCGTTGTGGGGCAGGATGAAAAACTGTTTTTT	CSVVGQDEKLFF
NA	TRBV30	TRBD1	TRBJ2-6	TGTGCCTGGAGGGGGGGACAGGGGCCTCACGGGGTGTTTGCTGGGGCCAACGTCCTGACTTTC	CAWRGGQGPHGVFAGANVLTF
NA	TRBV7-3	NA	TRBJ2-2	TGTGCCAGCAGCTTAATTCCGGGTGGCACCGGGGAGCTGTTTTTT	CASSLIPGGTGELFF
NA	TRBV19	TRBD2	TRBJ2-7	TGTGCCAGTAGTATAGGCGGAGGACTAGCGGGGGGTGAGCAGTACTTC	CASSIGGGLAGGEQYF
few	TRBV2	NA	TRBJ2-5	TGTGCCAGCAGTGATAAGGCAGCGGCTTTGGAGACCCAGTACTTC	CASSDKAAALETQYF
NA	TRBV27	NA	TRBJ1-3	TGTGCCAGCAGTTTAGGAGACACCATATATTTT	CASSLGDTIYF